This T cell receptor (beta chain) was recovered during a study of T cell responses to AZD1222 COVID-19 vaccine. Germline V gives CDR1 SGHDN, CDR2 FVKESK. V lost 0 bases and J lost 8, with 8 bases in between. The CDR3 sequence is 13 residues long. TCRdb's table, derived via immunoSEQ multiplex PCR, lists solely in-frame clones and lacks some. The data contain around 30,000 clones, 90% to 95% of them singletons. This specimen was peripheral blood, taken on day 0 of AZD1222 vaccination. The chain links TRBV14 to TRBJ2-1; D is perhaps TRBD1 (6 bases). The TCR sequence derives from an adult in good health. For the CDR3, the DNA is TGTGCCAGCAGCCAAGACTGGGGGCATGAGCAGTTCTTC. This translates into CASSQDWGHEQFF.